A single sample is the source of the 27 T cell receptor beta chains below, sequenced in a study of cytomegalovirus exposure and HLA in healthy donors. 60 Vbeta and 13 Jbeta primers were used in PCR. Sequencing used immunoSEQ multiplex PCR; TCRdb keeps in-frame clones, though not all of them. The repertoire table contains 90,000 to 100,000 clones. The sequenced material came from PBMCs. The receptors come from a woman aged 25 to 39 in good health and CMV-seronegative.

The chain couples TRBV13 to TRBJ2-7; D is uncertain. Per germline, CDR1 PRHDT and CDR2 FYEKMQ (reference sequence). The CDR3 has 13 amino acids. Trimming removed 5 bases from V and 5 bases from J, with 13 bases in between. The CDR3 reads CASSRGAPNEQYF. CDR3 in DNA: TGTGCCAGCAGCCGCGGAGCCCCCAACGAGCAGTACTTC.

V is TRBV7-9 and J is TRBJ2-5; D not certain. The CDR3 loop spans 15 amino acids. Trimming shortened V by 1 base and J by 1 base, and 10 bases separated the two germline ends. CDR1 and CDR2 from the germline V gene are SEHNR and FQNEAQ (reference sequence). The DNA of the CDR3 is TGTGCCAGCAGCTTAGGTTCCCCTCGCCAAGAGACCCAGTACTTC. Protein sequence: CASSLGSPRQETQYF. The full variable domain, rest sourced from reference TRBV7-9 and TRBJ2-5, is DTGVSQNPRHKITKRGQNVTFRCDPISEHNRLYWYRQTLGQGPEFLTYFQNEAQLEKSRLLSDRFSAERPKGSFSTLEIQRTEQGDSAMYLCASSLGSPRQETQYFGPGTRLLVL.

CDR3 DNA: TGTGCCAGCAGCTTCGACACTCTCCGGACCGGGGAGCTGTTTTTT. Protein: CASSFDTLRTGELFF. This chain links TRBV7-9 with TRBJ2-2; D is ambiguous. The CDR3 length is 15 residues. Trimming shortened V by 3 bases and J by 5 bases, and 13 bases separated the two germline ends. Per the germline V gene, CDR1 is SEHNR and CDR2 is FQNEAQ (reference sequence).

The rearrangement uses TRBV9 and TRBJ1-2; 9 bases are shared with TRBD1. The V gene end was trimmed by 3 bases and the J gene end by 3 bases; junction bases not matched to a gene: 9. The CDR3 has 16 amino acids. The germline V gene encodes CDR1 SGDLS and CDR2 YYNGEE. The CDR3 spells CASSEGLWTGDYGYTF. CDR3 coding DNA: TGTGCCAGCAGCGAAGGATTGTGGACAGGGGACTATGGCTACACCTTC.

The chain recombines TRBV9 with TRBJ1-6; 7 bases line up with TRBD1. The CDR3 has 18 residues. Germline V gene sequence: CDR1 SGDLS, CDR2 YYNGEE. V lost 0 bases and J lost 0; bases outside the gene matches: 6. The CDR3 nucleotides are TGTGCCAGCAGCGTAGGAGGGGGCTGGGACTCCTATAATTCACCCCTCCACTTT. Amino acid sequence: CASSVGGGWDSYNSPLHF.

The V gene is TRBV11-2, the J gene TRBJ1-6, with D uncertain. Per the germline V gene, CDR1 is SGHAT and CDR2 is FQNNGV. Trimming shortened V by 6 bases and J by 10 bases, and 19 bases separated the two germline ends. The CDR3 covers 15 residues. CDR3: CASSRGELVGSPLHF. The CDR3 region has the DNA TGTGCCAGCAGTCGCGGGGAACTTGTGGGGTCACCCCTCCACTTT.

J is TRBJ1-1 and V is TRBV7-8, with a possible D match to TRBD1 (6 bases). CDR3 length: 15 amino acids. CDR1 and CDR2 (germline): SGHVS, FQNEAQ. V was trimmed by 7 bases and J by 1 base, leaving 16 bases between them. The CDR3 DNA reads as TGTGCCAGCATACCCTGGGGGGGCACGAACACTGAAGCTTTCTTT. Its translation is CASIPWGGTNTEAFF.

This sequence joins TRBV27 and TRBJ2-2; 8 bases align to TRBD2. The V segment lost 6 bases and the J segment 4 bases; nucleotides outside the gene matches: 10. The CDR3 spans 16 residues. In germline, CDR1 is MNHEY, CDR2 SMNVEV (reference sequence). The CDR3 loop is CASSKLAVGVTGELFF. The CDR3 DNA reads as TGTGCCAGCAGCAAACTAGCGGTTGGGGTCACCGGGGAGCTGTTTTTT.

The chain recombines TRBV18 with TRBJ1-5; D is possibly TRBD1 (6 bases). The CDR3 spans 14 residues. In germline, CDR1 is KGHSH, CDR2 LQKENI. V lost 2 bases, J lost 5 bases, and 10 bases lay in between. DNA of the CDR3: TGTGCCAGCTCACCAACAGGGCTCGATCAGCCCCAGCATTTT. This codes for CASSPTGLDQPQHF.

The J gene is TRBJ1-1, the V gene TRBV23-1, with 9 bases that match TRBD1. TRBV23-1 is designated an ORF whose function remains uncertain. With 4 bases clipped from V and 1 base from J, the junction kept 4 bases outside the gene matches. The CDR3 runs to 15 residues. This CDR3 reads CASSPRTGANTEAFF. CDR3 DNA sequence: TGCGCCAGCAGTCCTAGGACAGGGGCGAACACTGAAGCTTTCTTT.

The rearrangement uses TRBV28 and TRBJ2-7; TRBD1 matches 7 bases. Germline CDR1 is MDHEN and CDR2 is SYDVKM. Germline trimming cut 6 bases from V and 5 bases from J; bases unmatched to any gene: 7. The CDR3 loop spans 13 amino acids. The CDR3 protein is CASRPTGNDEQYF. DNA of the CDR3: TGTGCCAGCAGACCGACAGGGAACGACGAGCAGTACTTC.

This rearrangement joins TRBV14 to TRBJ1-3; D uncertain. The CDR3 loop spans 15 amino acids. Per germline, CDR1 SGHDN and CDR2 FVKESK. V was cut by 0 bases and J by 9 bases, with 15 bases left in between. CDR3 in amino acids: CASSQDIGAAGTIYF. The CDR3 nucleotides are TGTGCCAGCAGCCAAGATATCGGCGCCGCGGGCACCATATATTTT.

The genes are TRBV11-2 and TRBJ1-6, with a weak D call TRBD1 (5 bases). The CDR3 has 14 amino acids. Deletions cut 1 base from V and 10 bases from J, with 11 bases between. The germline CDR1 and CDR2 sequences are SGHAT and FQNNGV. CDR3 sequence reads: CASSLAGGVSPLHF. The CDR3 bases are TGTGCCAGCAGCTTAGCGGGAGGGGTCTCACCCCTCCACTTT. Based on the CDR3 plus reference TRBV11-2 and TRBJ1-6, the full variable domain is EAGVAQSPRYKIIEKRQSVAFWCNPISGHATLYWYQQILGQGPKLLIQFQNNGVVDDSQLPKDRFSAERLKGVDSTLKIQPAKLEDSAVYLCASSLAGGVSPLHFGNGTRLTVT.

The chain combines TRBV5-4 with TRBJ2-7, with D possibly matching TRBD2 (6 bases). The V end lost 0 bases, the J end lost 2 bases, and 9 bases lay between the germline ends. This CDR3 has 14 residues. Per the germline V gene, CDR1 is SGHNT and CDR2 is YYREEE (reference sequence). CDR3 in DNA: TGTGCCAGCAGCTTGGAGGGGAGGCCCTACGAGCAGTACTTC. Translation gives CASSLEGRPYEQYF.

As concerns this clone: No DNA is shown, since the ends of the CDR3 on it are uncertain; the CDR3 is the one TCRdb lists. CDR3 sequence reads: CASSSSSGEAYYEQYF. This chain links TRBV27 with TRBJ2-5; the table's D gene call, TRBD2, was not cross checked with the DNA. Germline V gives CDR1 MNHEY, CDR2 SMNVEV (reference sequence). The CDR3 spans 16 residues, counting both ends.

The J gene is TRBJ2-3, the V gene TRBV19; D is uncertain. Germline CDR1 is LNHDA and CDR2 is SQIVND (reference sequence). The CDR3 extends over 13 amino acids. Trimming took 5 bases from V and 1 from J, leaving 7 bases between them. The CDR3 DNA reads TGTGCCAGTAGTCTCAGCGGCACAGATACGCAGTATTTT. Residues: CASSLSGTDTQYF.

CDR3 protein: CASSSGGAYSNQPQHF. The CDR3 bases are TGTGCCAGCAGTTCGGGAGGTGCCTATAGCAATCAGCCCCAGCATTTT. The chain has TRBV28 and TRBJ1-5; D call uncertain. With 4 bases removed from V and 0 bases from J, the gap between germline ends came to 13 bases. This CDR3 comprises 16 residues. Germline V gives CDR1 MDHEN, CDR2 SYDVKM.

The chain recombines TRBV19 with TRBJ2-6, with 8 bases lining up with TRBD1. This CDR3 comprises 21 residues. The trim removed 7 bases at V and 0 bases at J, leaving 20 bases unmatched. Germline assignment: CDR1 LNHDA and CDR2 SQIVND (reference sequence). CDR3 nucleotides: TGTGCCAGTACCCCAGACAGGGGTTCTGCACTAGGGGCCTCTGGGGCCAACGTCCTGACTTTC. Its protein product is CASTPDRGSALGASGANVLTF.

The genes are TRBV4-1 and TRBJ2-1, with 8 bases identical to TRBD1. The CDR3 runs to 16 residues. Trimming took 2 bases from V and 3 from J; bases not matched to a gene: 6. Germline CDR1 and CDR2: MGHRA and YSYEKL. CDR3 protein: CASSQLGTGGYNEQFF. The CDR3 DNA follows: TGCGCCAGCAGCCAATTGGGGACAGGCGGCTACAATGAGCAGTTCTTC.

The chain carries TRBV10-3 and TRBJ1-4; the D gene is possibly TRBD1 (5 bases). V lost 2 bases and J 4 bases, leaving 11 bases between the germline ends. CDR1 is ENHRY, CDR2 SYGVKD, per germline. The CDR3 runs to 15 residues. DNA of the CDR3: TGTGCCATCAGTGAGGGGTCAGGGCTTAATGAAAAACTGTTTTTT. It encodes CAISEGSGLNEKLFF.

This sequence joins TRBV7-2 and TRBJ2-7; possible D gene TRBD1, 5 bases. The CDR3 is 15 amino acids. CDR1 and CDR2 from the germline V gene are SGHTA and FQGNSA. V gave up 2 bases and J gave up 5 bases, with 16 bases separating them. The CDR3 sequence: CASSLQGQGGHEQYF. The CDR3 DNA reads TGTGCCAGCAGCTTACAAGGCCAGGGCGGCCACGAGCAGTACTTC.

The V and J genes are TRBV6-5 and TRBJ1-1; the D is unclear. The V end lost 5 bases, the J end lost 5 bases, and 18 bases lay between the germline ends. Germline V gene data show CDR1 as MNHEY and CDR2 as SVGAGI. This CDR3 is 15 amino acids long. In DNA, the CDR3 is TGTGCCAGCAGTACGGGTTTATGGGGAGGGACTGAAGCTTTCTTT. Translation: CASSTGLWGGTEAFF.

The chain joins TRBV5-4 to TRBJ1-3; D is undetermined. Trimming stripped 2 bases from V and 2 bases from J, with 5 bases between. There are 13 residues in the CDR3. Germline V gives CDR1 SGHNT, CDR2 YYREEE (reference sequence). CDR3: CASSLLTGNTIYF. The CDR3 nucleotides read TGTGCCAGCAGCTTACTGACTGGAAACACCATATATTTT.

This chain links TRBV28 with TRBJ1-1, with TRBD1 matching over 7 bases. Germline loops: CDR1 MDHEN, CDR2 SYDVKM. The CDR3 totals 14 residues. V trimming: 6 bases; J trimming: 4 bases; junction bases outside the gene matches: 8. The CDR3 region has the DNA TGTGCCAGCAGACCGTCTCAGGGGGTCACTGAAGCTTTCTTT. This gives the protein CASRPSQGVTEAFF.

The V gene is TRBV5-1, the J gene TRBJ2-3, with D tentatively TRBD1 (5 bases). V gave up 5 bases and J gave up 1 base, with 11 bases separating them. The germline CDR1 and CDR2 sequences are SGHRS and YFSETQ. The CDR3 length is 14 residues. As DNA, the CDR3 is TGCGCCAGCAGTAGCCAGGGCGGCACAGATACGCAGTATTTT. Translating it yields CASSSQGGTDTQYF. Combining the CDR3 with reference TRBV5-1 and TRBJ2-3 gives the whole variable domain KAGVTQTPRYLIKTRGQQVTLSCSPISGHRSVSWYQQTPGQGLQFLFEYFSETQRNKGNFPGRFSGRQFSNSRSEMNVSTLELGDSALYLCASSSQGGTDTQYFGPGTRLTVL.

The V and J genes are TRBV6-1 and TRBJ2-5; tentative D call: TRBD1 (6 bases). Germline assignment: CDR1 MNHNS and CDR2 SASEGT. This CDR3 comprises 16 residues. Trimming took 0 bases from V and 2 from J, leaving 13 bases between them. CDR3 nucleotide sequence: TGTGCCAGCAGTGAAGCGCTAGGGGGTGGGCAAGAGACCCAGTACTTC. It is translated as CASSEALGGGQETQYF.

This chain connects TRBV5-4 to TRBJ1-2; no definite D call. Trimming removed 4 bases from V and 3 bases from J, with 10 bases in between. In germline, CDR1 is SGHNT, CDR2 YYREEE (reference sequence). This CDR3 spans 13 amino acids. Here the CDR3 reads CASSVDLDYGYTF. CDR3 bases: TGTGCCAGCAGCGTGGACTTGGACTATGGCTACACCTTC.